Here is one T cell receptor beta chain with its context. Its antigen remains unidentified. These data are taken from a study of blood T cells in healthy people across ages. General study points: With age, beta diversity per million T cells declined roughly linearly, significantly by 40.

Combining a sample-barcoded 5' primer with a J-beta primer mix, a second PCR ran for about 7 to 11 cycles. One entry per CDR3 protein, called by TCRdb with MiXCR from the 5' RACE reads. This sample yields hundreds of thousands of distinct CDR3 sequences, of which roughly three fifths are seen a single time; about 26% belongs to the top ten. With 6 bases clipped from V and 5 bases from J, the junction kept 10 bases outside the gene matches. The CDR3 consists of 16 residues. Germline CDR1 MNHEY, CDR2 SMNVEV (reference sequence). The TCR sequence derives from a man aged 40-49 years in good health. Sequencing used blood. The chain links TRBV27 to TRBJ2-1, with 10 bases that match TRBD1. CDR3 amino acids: CASRNPTGGSDNEQFF. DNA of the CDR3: TGTGCCAGCAGAAACCCGACAGGGGGCAGCGACAATGAGCAGTTCTTC.